This T cell receptor (beta chain) was captured in a study of Graves' ophthalmopathy and Graves' hyperthyroidism. Ophthalmopathy not arising within 18 months of follow-up defined hyperthyroidism as stable. Pregnancy or lactation, uncontrolled infections and other autoimmune diseases were grounds for excluding patients. Study results and caveats: Most expanded thyroid clonotypes above 0.001 frequency also appeared in blood.

Trimming pared 7 bases from V and 1 base from J, leaving 16 bases between. From germline, CDR1 is ENHRY and CDR2 SYGVKD. The CDR3 is 15 amino acids. This clonotype was observed at least ten times. Its antigen is as yet unknown. Scientists amplified the TCR beta CDR3 regions from RNA transcripts. Scientists carried out first-round RT-PCR using HTBI primers and then a second-round multiplex PCR. Each CDR3 protein is one row after TCRdb ran MiXCR on the multiplex PCR reads. The profile shows 400,000 to 500,000 distinct CDR3 sequences, around a fifth of them singletons. This chain links TRBV10-3 with TRBJ1-1, with D possibly TRBD1 on 6 matching bases. The sample comprised peripheral blood. The receptor was isolated from a woman younger than 30 with stable Graves' hyperthyroidism. This CDR3 is CAIKGGHLENTEAFF. DNA of the CDR3: TGTGCCATCAAGGGGGGACACCTTGAGAACACTGAAGCTTTCTTT.